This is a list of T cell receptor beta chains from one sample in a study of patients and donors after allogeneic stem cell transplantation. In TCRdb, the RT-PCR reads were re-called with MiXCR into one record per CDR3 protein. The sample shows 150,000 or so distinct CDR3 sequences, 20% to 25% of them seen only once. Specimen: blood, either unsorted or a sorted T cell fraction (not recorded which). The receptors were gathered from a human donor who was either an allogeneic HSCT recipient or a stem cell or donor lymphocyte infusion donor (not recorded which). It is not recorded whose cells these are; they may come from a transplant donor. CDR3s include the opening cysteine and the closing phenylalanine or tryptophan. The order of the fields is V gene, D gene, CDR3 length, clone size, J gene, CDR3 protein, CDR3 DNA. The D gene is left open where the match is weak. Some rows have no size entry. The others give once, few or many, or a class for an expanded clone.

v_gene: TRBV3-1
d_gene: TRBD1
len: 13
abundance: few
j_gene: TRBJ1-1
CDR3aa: CASSSSGGLEAFF
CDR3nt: TGTGCCAGCAGCTCTTCAGGGGGACTCGAAGCTTTCTTT

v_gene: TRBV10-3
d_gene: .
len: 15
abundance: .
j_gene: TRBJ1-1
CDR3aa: CAISDEGRPNPEAFF
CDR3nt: TGTGCCATCAGTGATGAGGGCAGGCCAAATCCTGAAGCTTTCTTT

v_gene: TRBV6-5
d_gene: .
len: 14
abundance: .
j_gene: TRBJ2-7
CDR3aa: CASSSADGAYEQYF
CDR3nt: TGTGCCAGCAGTTCCGCGGACGGAGCCTACGAGCAGTACTTC

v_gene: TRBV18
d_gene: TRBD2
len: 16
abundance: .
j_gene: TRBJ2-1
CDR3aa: CASSFGLAGAFNEQFF
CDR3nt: TGTGCCAGCTCATTTGGACTAGCGGGAGCGTTCAATGAGCAGTTCTTC

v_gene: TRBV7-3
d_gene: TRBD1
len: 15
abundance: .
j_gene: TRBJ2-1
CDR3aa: CASSSTGTSYNEQFF
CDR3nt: TGTGCCAGCAGCTCGACAGGGACGTCCTACAATGAGCAGTTCTTC

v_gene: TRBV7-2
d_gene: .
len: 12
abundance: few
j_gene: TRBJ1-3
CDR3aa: CASSFGADTIYF
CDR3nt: TGTGCCAGCAGCTTCGGCGCAGACACCATATATTTT

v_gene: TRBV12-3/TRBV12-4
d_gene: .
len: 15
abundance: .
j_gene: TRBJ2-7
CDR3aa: CASTPVGLPPYEQYF
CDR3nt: TGTGCCAGCACCCCGGTGGGGCTGCCCCCCTACGAGCAGTACTTC

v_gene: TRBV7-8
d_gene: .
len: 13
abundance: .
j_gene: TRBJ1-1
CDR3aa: CASSLVVDIEAFF
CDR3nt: TGTGCCAGCAGCTTAGTAGTTGACATTGAAGCTTTCTTT

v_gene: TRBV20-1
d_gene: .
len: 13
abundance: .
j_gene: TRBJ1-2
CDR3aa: CSASVLGNYGYTF
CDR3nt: TGCAGTGCTAGTGTGTTGGGCAACTATGGCTACACCTTC

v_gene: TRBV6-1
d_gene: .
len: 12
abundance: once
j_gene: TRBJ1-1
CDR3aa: CASSESDNRAFF
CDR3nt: TGTGCCAGCAGCGAAAGTGACAATCGAGCTTTCTTT

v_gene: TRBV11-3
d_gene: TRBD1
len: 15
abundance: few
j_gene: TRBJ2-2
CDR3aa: CASSPGTANTGELFF
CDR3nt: TGTGCCAGCAGCCCGGGGACAGCGAACACCGGGGAGCTGTTTTTT

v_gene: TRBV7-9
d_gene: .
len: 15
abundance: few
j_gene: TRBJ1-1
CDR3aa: CASSFGSVPNTEAFF
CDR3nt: TGTGCCAGCAGCTTCGGGTCGGTACCGAACACTGAAGCTTTCTTT

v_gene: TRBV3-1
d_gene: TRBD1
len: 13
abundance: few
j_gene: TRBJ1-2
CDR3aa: CASADRGYYGYTF
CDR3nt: TGTGCCAGCGCCGACAGGGGCTACTATGGCTACACCTTC

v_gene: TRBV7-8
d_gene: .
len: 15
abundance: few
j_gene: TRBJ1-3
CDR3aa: CASSSLVYSGNTIYF
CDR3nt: TGTGCCAGCAGTTCATTGGTATACTCTGGAAACACCATATATTTT

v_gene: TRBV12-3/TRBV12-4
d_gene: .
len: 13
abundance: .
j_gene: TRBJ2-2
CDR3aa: CASRWGDAGELFF
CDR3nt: TGTGCCAGCAGGTGGGGGGACGCCGGGGAGCTGTTTTTT

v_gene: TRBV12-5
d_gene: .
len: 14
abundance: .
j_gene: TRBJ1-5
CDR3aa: CASGADRANQPQHF
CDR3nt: TGTGCTAGTGGAGCGGACAGAGCCAATCAGCCCCAGCATTTT

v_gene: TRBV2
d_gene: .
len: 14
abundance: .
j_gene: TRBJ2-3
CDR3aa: CASRPGLSTDTQYF
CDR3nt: TGTGCCAGCAGGCCGGGACTGAGCACAGATACGCAGTATTTT

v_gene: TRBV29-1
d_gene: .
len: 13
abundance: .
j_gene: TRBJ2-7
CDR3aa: CSVLTGSSYEQYF
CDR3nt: TGCAGCGTCCTGACTGGGAGCTCCTACGAGCAGTACTTC

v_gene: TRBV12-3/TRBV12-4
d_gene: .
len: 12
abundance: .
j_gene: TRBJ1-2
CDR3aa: CASRAGYYGYTF
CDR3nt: TGTGCCAGCAGGGCAGGTTATTATGGCTACACCTTC

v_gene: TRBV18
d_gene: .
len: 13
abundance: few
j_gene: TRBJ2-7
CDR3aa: CASSYRGLYEQYF
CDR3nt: TGTGCCAGCTCGTACAGGGGACTCTACGAGCAGTACTTC

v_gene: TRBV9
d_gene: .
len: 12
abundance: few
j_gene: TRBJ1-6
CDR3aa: CASAEEGSPLHF
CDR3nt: TGTGCCAGTGCGGAGGAGGGTTCACCCCTCCACTTT

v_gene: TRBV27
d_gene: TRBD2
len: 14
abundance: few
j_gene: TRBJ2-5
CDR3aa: CASSLYSGRETQYF
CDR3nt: TGTGCCAGCAGTTTATACAGCGGGAGAGAGACCCAGTACTTC

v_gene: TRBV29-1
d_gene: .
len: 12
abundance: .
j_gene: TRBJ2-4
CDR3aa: CSVVIAKNIQYF
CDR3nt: TGCAGCGTAGTGATAGCCAAAAACATTCAGTACTTC

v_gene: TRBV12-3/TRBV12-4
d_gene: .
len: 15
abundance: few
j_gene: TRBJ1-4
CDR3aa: CASSQTLPGPEKLFF
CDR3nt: TGTGCCAGCAGTCAGACCCTTCCGGGCCCGGAAAAACTGTTTTTT

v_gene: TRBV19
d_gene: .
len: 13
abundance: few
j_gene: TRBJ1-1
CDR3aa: CASSLHGDTEAFF
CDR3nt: TGTGCCAGTAGTCTCCACGGGGACACTGAAGCTTTCTTT

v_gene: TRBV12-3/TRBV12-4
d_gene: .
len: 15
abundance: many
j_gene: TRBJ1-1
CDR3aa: CASSARGERNTEAFF
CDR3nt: TGTGCCAGCAGTGCACGTGGAGAAAGGAACACTGAAGCTTTCTTT

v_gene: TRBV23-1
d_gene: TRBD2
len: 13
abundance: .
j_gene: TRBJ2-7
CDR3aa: CASWLADYYEQYF
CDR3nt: TGCGCCAGCTGGCTAGCGGACTACTACGAGCAGTACTTC

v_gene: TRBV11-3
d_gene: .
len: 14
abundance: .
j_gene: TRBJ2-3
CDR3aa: CASSPMYPPDTQYF
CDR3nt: TGTGCCAGCAGCCCCATGTATCCACCAGATACGCAGTATTTT

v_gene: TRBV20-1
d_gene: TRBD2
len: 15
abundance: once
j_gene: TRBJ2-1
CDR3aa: CSTIFPGLASNEQFF
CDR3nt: TGCAGTACGATCTTCCCGGGACTAGCGTCGAATGAGCAGTTCTTC

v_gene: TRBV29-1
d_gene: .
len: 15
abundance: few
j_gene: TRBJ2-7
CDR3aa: CSVTGTSISSYEQYF
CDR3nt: TGCAGCGTTACCGGGACATCCATTAGCTCCTACGAGCAGTACTTC

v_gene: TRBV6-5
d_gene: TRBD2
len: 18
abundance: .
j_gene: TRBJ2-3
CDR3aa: CASSYSFWSGGAADTQYF
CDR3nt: TGTGCCAGCAGTTACTCCTTTTGGAGCGGGGGGGCCGCAGATACGCAGTATTTT

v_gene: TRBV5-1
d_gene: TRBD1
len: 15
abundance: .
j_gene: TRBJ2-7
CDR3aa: CASSPNRGSSYEQYF
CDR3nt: TGCGCCAGCAGCCCTAACAGGGGTAGCTCCTACGAGCAGTACTTC

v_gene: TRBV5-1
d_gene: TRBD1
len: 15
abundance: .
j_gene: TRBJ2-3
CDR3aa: CASRPGQGDTDTQYF
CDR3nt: TGCGCCAGCAGACCGGGACAGGGGGACACAGATACGCAGTATTTT

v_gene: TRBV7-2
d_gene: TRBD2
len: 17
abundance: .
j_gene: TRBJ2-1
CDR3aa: CASSLALAGGPPNEQFF
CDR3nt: TGTGCCAGCAGCTTAGCGCTAGCGGGAGGGCCCCCCAATGAGCAGTTCTTC

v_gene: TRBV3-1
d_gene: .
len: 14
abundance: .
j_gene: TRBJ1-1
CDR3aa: CASSPKGVFTEAFF
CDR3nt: TGTGCCAGCAGCCCCAAGGGTGTATTCACTGAAGCTTTCTTT

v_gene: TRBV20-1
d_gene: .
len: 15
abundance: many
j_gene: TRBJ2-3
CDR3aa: CSGKKRQYSTDTQYF
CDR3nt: TGCAGTGGTAAGAAGCGGCAGTACAGCACAGATACGCAGTATTTT

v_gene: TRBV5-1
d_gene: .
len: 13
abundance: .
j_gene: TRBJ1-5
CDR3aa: CASSLEGTQPQHF
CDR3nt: TGCGCCAGCAGCTTGGAAGGGACTCAGCCCCAGCATTTT

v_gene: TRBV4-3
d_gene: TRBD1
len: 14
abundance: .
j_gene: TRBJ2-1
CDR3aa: CASSLRTGIGEQFF
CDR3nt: TGCGCCAGCAGCCTACGGACAGGGATCGGTGAGCAGTTCTTC

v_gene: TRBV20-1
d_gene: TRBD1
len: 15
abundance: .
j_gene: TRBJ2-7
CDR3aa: CSARDPTGLPYEQYF
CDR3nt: TGCAGTGCTAGAGACCCGACAGGGCTTCCCTACGAGCAGTACTTC

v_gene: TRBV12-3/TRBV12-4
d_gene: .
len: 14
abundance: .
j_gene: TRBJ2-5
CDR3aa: CASSKTSSWETQYF
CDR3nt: TGTGCCAGCAGTAAGACTAGTTCCTGGGAGACCCAGTACTTC

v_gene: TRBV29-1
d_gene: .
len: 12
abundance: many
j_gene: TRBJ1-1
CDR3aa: CSSQGGDTEAFF
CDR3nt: TGCAGCTCCCAGGGAGGGGATACTGAAGCTTTCTTT

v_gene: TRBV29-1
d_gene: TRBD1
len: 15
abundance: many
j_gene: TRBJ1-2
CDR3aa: CSVDLTGGPGYGYTF
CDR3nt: TGCAGCGTTGATTTGACAGGGGGTCCAGGATATGGCTACACCTTC

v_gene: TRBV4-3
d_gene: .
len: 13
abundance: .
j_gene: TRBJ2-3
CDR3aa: CASSQTDRDTQYF
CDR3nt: TGCGCCAGCAGCCAAACCGACAGAGATACGCAGTATTTT

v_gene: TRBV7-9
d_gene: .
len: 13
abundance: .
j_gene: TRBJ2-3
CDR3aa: CASSLDMADTQYF
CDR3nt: TGTGCCAGCAGCTTGGACATGGCAGATACGCAGTATTTT

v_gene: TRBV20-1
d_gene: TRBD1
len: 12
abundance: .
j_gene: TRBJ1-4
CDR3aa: CSAQDRGEKLFF
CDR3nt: TGCAGTGCTCAAGACAGGGGGGAAAAACTGTTTTTT

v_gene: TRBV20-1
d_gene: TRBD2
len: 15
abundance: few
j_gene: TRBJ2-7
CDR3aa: CSARGSSGGFDEQYF
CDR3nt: TGCAGTGCTAGAGGGTCCAGCGGGGGTTTCGACGAGCAGTACTTC

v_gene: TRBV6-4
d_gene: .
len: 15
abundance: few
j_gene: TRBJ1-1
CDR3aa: CASSVTAARNTEAFF
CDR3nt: TGTGCCAGCAGTGTGACAGCCGCAAGGAACACTGAAGCTTTCTTT